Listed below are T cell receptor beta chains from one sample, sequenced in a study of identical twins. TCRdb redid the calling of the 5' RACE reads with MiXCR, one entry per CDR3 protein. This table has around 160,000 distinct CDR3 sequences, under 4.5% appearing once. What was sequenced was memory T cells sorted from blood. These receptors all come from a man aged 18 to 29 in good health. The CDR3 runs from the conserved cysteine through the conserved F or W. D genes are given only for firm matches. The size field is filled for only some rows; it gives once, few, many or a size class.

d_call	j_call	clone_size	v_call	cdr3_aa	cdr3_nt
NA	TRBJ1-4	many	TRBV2	CASSERQYDGVELFF	TGTGCCAGCAGTGAACGACAATACGATGGTGTGGAACTGTTTTTT
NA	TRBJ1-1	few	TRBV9	CASSVEGPGAWNTEAFF	TGTGCCAGCAGCGTAGAGGGCCCTGGGGCGTGGAACACTGAAGCTTTCTTT
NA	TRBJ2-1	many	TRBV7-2	CASSLGPRDIDEQFF	TGTGCCAGCAGCTTAGGGCCCAGGGATATTGATGAGCAGTTCTTC
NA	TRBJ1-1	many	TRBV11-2	CASTNPGATEAFF	TGTGCCAGCACCAACCCAGGGGCTACTGAAGCTTTCTTT
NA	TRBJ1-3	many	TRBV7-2	CASSSNSATLRGNTIYF	TGTGCCAGCAGCTCTAATTCTGCTACTCTGAGGGGAAACACCATATATTTT
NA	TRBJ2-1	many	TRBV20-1	CSAGPGLREQFF	TGCAGTGCTGGCCCGGGGCTGCGGGAGCAGTTCTTC
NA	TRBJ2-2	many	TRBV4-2	CASSQEKGDTGELFF	TGTGCCAGCAGCCAAGAGAAGGGCGACACCGGGGAGCTGTTTTTT
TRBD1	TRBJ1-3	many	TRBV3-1	CASSQGKGGASPTGNTIYF	TGTGCCAGCAGCCAAGGGAAAGGGGGCGCGTCCCCCACTGGAAACACCATATATTTT
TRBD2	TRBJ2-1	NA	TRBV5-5	CASSLTSGRVYEQFF	TGTGCCAGCAGCTTGACTAGCGGGAGGGTGTATGAGCAGTTCTTC
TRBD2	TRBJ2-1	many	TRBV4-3	CASSRGLAGENEQFF	TGCGCCAGCAGCCGGGGACTAGCGGGAGAGAATGAGCAGTTCTTC
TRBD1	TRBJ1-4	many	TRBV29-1	CSVKENRGLREKLFF	TGCAGCGTTAAAGAAAACAGGGGGCTGCGGGAAAAACTGTTTTTT
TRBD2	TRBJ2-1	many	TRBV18	CASSPPGGRLDEQFF	TGTGCCAGCTCACCACCTGGCGGGAGACTCGATGAGCAGTTCTTC
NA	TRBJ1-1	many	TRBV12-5	CASGLFRGYGTEAFF	TGTGCTAGTGGTTTGTTCAGGGGTTATGGCACTGAAGCTTTCTTT
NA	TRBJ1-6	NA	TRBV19	CASSIGGSSYNSPLHF	TGTGCCAGTAGTATAGGGGGGAGCTCCTATAATTCACCCCTCCACTTT
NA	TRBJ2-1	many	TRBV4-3	CASSQGQANPQFF	TGCGCCAGCAGCCAAGGACAGGCCAATCCTCAGTTCTTC
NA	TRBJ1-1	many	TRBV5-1	CASSLLGGAGDTEAFF	TGCGCCAGCAGCCTGCTGGGTGGGGCGGGGGACACTGAAGCTTTCTTT
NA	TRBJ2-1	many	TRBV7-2	CASSLGRLGLGEQFF	TGTGCCAGCAGCTTAGGTCGACTCGGACTTGGTGAGCAGTTCTTC
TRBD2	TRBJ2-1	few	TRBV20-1	CSAPASGRMWSYNEQFF	TGCAGCGCTCCGGCAAGCGGGAGAATGTGGTCCTACAATGAGCAGTTCTTC
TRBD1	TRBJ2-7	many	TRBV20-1	CSARVQGYSYEQYF	TGCAGTGCTAGGGTACAGGGGTACTCCTACGAGCAGTACTTC
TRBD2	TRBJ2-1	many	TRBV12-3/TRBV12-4	CASSQSGRGEQFF	TGTGCCAGCAGTCAAAGCGGGAGGGGTGAGCAGTTCTTC
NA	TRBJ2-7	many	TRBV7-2	CASSFQGTYEQYF	TGTGCCAGCAGCTTTCAGGGAACCTACGAGCAGTACTTC
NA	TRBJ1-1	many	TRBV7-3	CASSYRGGAGTEAFF	TGTGCCAGCAGCTACCGGGGGGGCGCCGGGACTGAAGCTTTCTTT
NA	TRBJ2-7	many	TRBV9	CASSVAETYEQYF	TGTGCCAGCAGCGTAGCTGAGACGTACGAGCAGTACTTC
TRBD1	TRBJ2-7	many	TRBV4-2	CASSHLAGTGTYEQYF	TGTGCCAGCAGCCATCTAGCCGGGACAGGGACCTACGAGCAGTACTTC
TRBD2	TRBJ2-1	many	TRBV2	CASKSGSIGNEQFF	TGTGCCAGCAAAAGCGGGAGTATCGGGAATGAGCAGTTCTTC
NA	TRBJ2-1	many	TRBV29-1	CSAPIGTFVYNEQFF	TGCAGCGCCCCAATAGGGACGTTCGTTTACAATGAGCAGTTCTTC
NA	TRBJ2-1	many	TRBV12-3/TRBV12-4	CASSWGDGSSGMFEQFF	TGTGCCAGCAGTTGGGGGGATGGGAGCTCGGGTATGTTTGAGCAGTTCTTC
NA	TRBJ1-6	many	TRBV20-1	CSARLRPNSPLHF	TGCAGTGCTAGGCTCAGGCCGAATTCACCCCTCCACTTT
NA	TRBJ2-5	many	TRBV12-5	CASVSQGSSSRETQYF	TGTGCTAGTGTTTCGCAGGGGAGTTCAAGTAGGGAGACCCAGTACTTC
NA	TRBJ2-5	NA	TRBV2	CASSEAPSQETQYF	TGTGCCAGCAGTGAGGCACCCTCCCAAGAGACCCAGTACTTC
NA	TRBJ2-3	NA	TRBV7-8	CASSLAGGLYTDTQYF	TGTGCCAGCAGCTTAGCCGGGGGTCTTTACACAGATACGCAGTATTTT
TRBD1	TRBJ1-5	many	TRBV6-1	CASSEQGTGRNQPQHF	TGTGCCAGCAGTGAACAAGGGACAGGACGAAATCAGCCCCAGCATTTT
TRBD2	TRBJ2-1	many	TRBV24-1	CATSEWSVAGSKNEQFF	TGTGCCACCAGTGAGTGGTCAGTAGCGGGATCAAAAAATGAGCAGTTCTTC
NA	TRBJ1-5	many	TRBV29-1	CSVGWGLGQPQHF	TGCAGCGTTGGGTGGGGGCTTGGTCAGCCCCAGCATTTT
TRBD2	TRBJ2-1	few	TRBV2	CASSASGSGDNEQFF	TGTGCCAGCAGCGCCAGCGGGAGCGGGGACAATGAGCAGTTCTTC
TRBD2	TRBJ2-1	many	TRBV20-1	CSAARPSGENNEQFF	TGCAGTGCGGCGCGCCCTAGCGGGGAAAACAATGAGCAGTTCTTC
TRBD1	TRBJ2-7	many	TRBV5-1	CASSLDRGPEQYF	TGCGCCAGCAGCTTGGACAGGGGGCCTGAGCAGTACTTC
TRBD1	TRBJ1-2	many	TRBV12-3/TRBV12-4	CASSLTVTGALNYGYTF	TGTGCCAGCAGTCTTACCGTAACAGGGGCATTGAACTATGGCTACACCTTC
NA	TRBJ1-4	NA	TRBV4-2	CASSHRDFNEKLFF	TGTGCCAGCAGCCACCGGGATTTTAATGAAAAACTGTTTTTT
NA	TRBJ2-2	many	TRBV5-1	CASSTRDTGELFF	TGCGCCAGCAGCACCAGGGATACCGGGGAGCTGTTTTTT
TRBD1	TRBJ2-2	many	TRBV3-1	CASSYPGTVNTGELFF	TGTGCCAGCAGTTACCCCGGGACAGTGAACACCGGGGAGCTGTTTTTT
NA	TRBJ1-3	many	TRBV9	CASGPGDSGNTIYF	TGTGCCAGCGGTCCAGGGGATTCTGGAAACACCATATATTTT
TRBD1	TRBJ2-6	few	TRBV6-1	CASSDRDRGIGANVLTF	TGTGCCAGCAGCGACCGGGACAGGGGGATTGGGGCCAACGTCCTGACTTTC
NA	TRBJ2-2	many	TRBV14	CASSQVWQTGELFF	TGTGCCAGCAGCCAAGTATGGCAAACCGGGGAGCTGTTTTTT
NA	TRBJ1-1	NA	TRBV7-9	CASSVAGQHTEAFF	TGTGCCAGCAGCGTAGCAGGGCAGCACACTGAAGCTTTCTTT
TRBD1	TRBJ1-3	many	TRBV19	CASRSTGAGNTIYF	TGTGCCAGTAGATCGACAGGGGCTGGAAACACCATATATTTT
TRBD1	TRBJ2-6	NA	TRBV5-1	CASSLAGTGAGGANVLTF	TGCGCCAGCAGCTTGGCCGGGACAGGGGCCGGAGGGGCCAACGTCCTGACTTTC
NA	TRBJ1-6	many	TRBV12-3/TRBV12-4	CASSLVSGGNSPLHF	TGTGCCAGCAGTTTAGTGTCGGGAGGTAATTCACCCCTCCACTTT
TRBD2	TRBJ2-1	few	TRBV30	CAWTPGLAIGGLQFF	TGTGCCTGGACCCCGGGACTAGCGATCGGTGGCCTCCAGTTCTTC